This T cell receptor beta chain was captured in a study of blood T cell repertoires in COVID-19 (dated by TCRdb to the early 2020s). Regarding the study in general: The collaborator samples originated in the United States, Italy and Spain and spanned the acute and convalescent phases of COVID-19. The prospective study material was composed of cDNA or gDNA derived from T cells, B-cell-depleted T cells, or PBMCs. Subjects who had been exposed to COVID-19, were actively infected with it, or had recovered from it provided the deeply sampled blood TCRbeta repertoires that made up the dataset. The repertoires were released in a freely available public database meant as a resource for research on the immune response to SARS-CoV-2. The samples were drawn from the first 160 participants of the ongoing ImmuneRACE study and from 1,254 subjects provided by 6 global collaborators. A de-identified subject ID, COVID-19 status, age in years and sex were almost always included in the sample metadata. HLA class I and class II types, where available, came from metadata supplied by the sample provider rather than from assay-based typing.

Whole blood was collected in K2EDTA tubes by collaborating institutions according to the institutions' own protocols. For TCRbeta analysis, collaborators shipped samples in one of three forms: frozen whole blood, isolated PBMCs, or DNA extracted from either of those sample types. Notes on this clone: No antigen is known for it. No quality values exist for individual bases; no much larger clone is one base distant.

After removal of 0 bases from V and 0 bases from J, the junction retains 8 bases not matched to a gene. The CDR3 holds 19 amino acids from the cysteine to the valine. The CDR3 DNA has 57 bases and is translated from base 1. CDR1 and CDR2 are read off the germline V gene as KGHDR and SFDVKD. The study at large found these results: The amount of clinical and demographic metadata varied by source and participant and was provided uncurated.

TCRbeta CDR3 regions were amplified from genomic DNA using the immunoSEQ Assay, a bias-controlled multiplex PCR. In the paper's pipeline: Nucleated cell counts per sample were estimated from amplification of reference gene primers within the assay. Sequence reads were collapsed and filtered to measure the absolute abundance of every unique TCRbeta CDR3 rearrangement. For each sample, productive Simpson clonality was calculated as the square root of Simpson's diversity index across productive rearrangements. Drawn from immuneACCESS, this table holds only the in-frame rearrangements with V and J called that TCRdb kept. Clones are partly lost; checked studies trace under half to an unresolved V gene and leave the rest unexplained. V and J calls and clone size are given by that table; D and trimming were obtained from the DNA. Here the sample has about 100,000 clones; roughly nine tenths occur a single time. The top ten hold less than 2.5% of the sample.

Sequencing was carried out using peripheral blood. The chain links TRBV24-1 with TRBJ2-7, with 12 central nucleotides matching TRBD2. The sequence was collected from a man aged 45-60 years with active COVID-19. For the CDR3, the sequence is CATSDLRTSGKYHSYEQYV. The nucleotide sequence reads as follows: TGTGCCACCAGTGATTTGAGGACTAGCGGGAAGTACCACTCCTACGAGCAGTACGTC.